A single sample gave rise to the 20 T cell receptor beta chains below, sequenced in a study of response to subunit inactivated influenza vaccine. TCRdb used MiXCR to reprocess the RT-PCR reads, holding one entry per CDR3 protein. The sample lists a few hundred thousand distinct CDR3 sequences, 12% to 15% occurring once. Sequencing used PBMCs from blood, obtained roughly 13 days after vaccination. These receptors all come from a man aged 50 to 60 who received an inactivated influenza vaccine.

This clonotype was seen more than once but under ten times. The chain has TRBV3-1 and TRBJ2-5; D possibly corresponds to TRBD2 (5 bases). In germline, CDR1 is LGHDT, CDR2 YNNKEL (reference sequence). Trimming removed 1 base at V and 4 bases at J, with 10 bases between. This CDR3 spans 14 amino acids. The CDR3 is CASSQVARSETQYF. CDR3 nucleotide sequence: TGTGCCAGCAGCCAAGTAGCGAGATCAGAGACCCAGTACTTC.

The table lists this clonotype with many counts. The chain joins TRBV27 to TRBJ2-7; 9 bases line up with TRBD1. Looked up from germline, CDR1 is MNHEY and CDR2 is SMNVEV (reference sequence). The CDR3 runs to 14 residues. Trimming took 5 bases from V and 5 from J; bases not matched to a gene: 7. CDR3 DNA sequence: TGTGCCAGCAGTCCCGGGACAGGGTCCCACGAGCAGTACTTC. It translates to CASSPGTGSHEQYF.

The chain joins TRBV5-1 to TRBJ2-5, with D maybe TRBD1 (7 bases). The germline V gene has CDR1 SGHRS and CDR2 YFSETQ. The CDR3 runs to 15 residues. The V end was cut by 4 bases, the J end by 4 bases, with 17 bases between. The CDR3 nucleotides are TGCGCCAGCAGCCAGGGCGGAGGGGGCTCAGAGACCCAGTACTTC. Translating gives CASSQGGGGSETQYF.

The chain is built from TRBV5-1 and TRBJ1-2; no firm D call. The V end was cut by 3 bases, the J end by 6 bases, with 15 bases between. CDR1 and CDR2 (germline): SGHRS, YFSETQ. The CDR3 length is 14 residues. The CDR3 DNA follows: TGCGCCAGCAGCTCTCCGGGCCTCCATAATGGCTACACCTTC. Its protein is CASSSPGLHNGYTF.

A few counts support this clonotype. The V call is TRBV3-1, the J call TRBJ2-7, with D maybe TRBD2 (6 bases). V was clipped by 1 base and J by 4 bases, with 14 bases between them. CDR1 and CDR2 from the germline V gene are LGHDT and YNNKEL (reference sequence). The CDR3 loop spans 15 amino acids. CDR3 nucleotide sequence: TGTGCCAGCAGCCAAGGGCCGGGACTTCTTTACGAGCAGTACTTC. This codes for CASSQGPGLLYEQYF.

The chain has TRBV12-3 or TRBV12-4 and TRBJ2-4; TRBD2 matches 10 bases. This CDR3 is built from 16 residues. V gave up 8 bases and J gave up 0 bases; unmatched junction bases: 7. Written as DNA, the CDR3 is TGTGCCAGCGGAGCGGGAGGGACGTTAGCCAAAAACATTCAGTACTTC. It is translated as CASGAGGTLAKNIQYF.

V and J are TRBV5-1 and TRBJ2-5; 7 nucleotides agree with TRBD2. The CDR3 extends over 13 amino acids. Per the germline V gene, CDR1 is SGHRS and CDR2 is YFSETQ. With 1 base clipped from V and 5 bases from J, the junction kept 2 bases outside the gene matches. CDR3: CASSLWGGETQYF. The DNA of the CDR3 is TGCGCCAGCAGCTTGTGGGGAGGGGAGACCCAGTACTTC.

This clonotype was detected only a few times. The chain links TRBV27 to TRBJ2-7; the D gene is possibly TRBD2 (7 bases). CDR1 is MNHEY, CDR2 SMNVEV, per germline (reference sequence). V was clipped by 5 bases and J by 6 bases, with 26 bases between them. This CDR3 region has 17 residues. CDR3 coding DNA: TGTGCCAGCAGTCAAACCTGGAGGGGGGGGCTCCAGAGCGAGCAGTACTTC. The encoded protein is CASSQTWRGGLQSEQYF.

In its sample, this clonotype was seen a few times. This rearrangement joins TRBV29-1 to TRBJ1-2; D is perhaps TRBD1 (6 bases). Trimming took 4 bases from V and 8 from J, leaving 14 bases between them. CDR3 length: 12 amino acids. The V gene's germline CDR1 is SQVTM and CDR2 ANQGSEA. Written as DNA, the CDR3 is TGCAGCGTTGTTGAGGGGGACTCCGGCTACACCTTC. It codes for CSVVEGDSGYTF. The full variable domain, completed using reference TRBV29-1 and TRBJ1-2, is SAVISQKPSRDICQRGTSLTIQCQVDSQVTMMFWYRQQPGQSLTLIATANQGSEATYESGFVIDKFPISRPNLTFSTLTVSNMSPEDSSIYLCSVVEGDSGYTFGSGTRLTVV.

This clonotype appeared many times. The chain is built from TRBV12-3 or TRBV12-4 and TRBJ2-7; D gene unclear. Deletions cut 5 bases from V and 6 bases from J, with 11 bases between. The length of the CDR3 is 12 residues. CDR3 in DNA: TGTGCCAGCAGTCTACGCCTTTCCGAGCAGTACTTC. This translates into CASSLRLSEQYF.

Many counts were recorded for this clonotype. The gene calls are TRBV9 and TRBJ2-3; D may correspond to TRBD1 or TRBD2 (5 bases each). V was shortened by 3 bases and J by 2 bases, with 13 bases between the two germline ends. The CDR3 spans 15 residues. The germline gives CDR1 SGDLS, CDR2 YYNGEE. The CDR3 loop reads CASSEGGGTTDTQYF. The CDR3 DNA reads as TGTGCCAGCAGCGAGGGTGGGGGAACCACAGATACGCAGTATTTT.

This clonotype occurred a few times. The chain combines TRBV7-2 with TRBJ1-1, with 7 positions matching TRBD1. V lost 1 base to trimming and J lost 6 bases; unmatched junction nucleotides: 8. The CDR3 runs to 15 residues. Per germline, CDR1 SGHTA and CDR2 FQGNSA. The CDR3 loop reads CASSLVPGGWSEAFF. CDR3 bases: TGTGCCAGCAGCTTAGTCCCAGGGGGATGGTCTGAAGCTTTCTTT.

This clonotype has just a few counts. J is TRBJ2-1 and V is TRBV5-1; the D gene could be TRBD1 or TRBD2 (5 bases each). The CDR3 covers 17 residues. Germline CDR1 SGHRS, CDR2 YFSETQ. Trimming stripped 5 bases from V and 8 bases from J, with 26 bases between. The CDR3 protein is CASSPDSGTFLPDEQFF. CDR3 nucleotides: TGCGCCAGCAGTCCGGACTCCGGGACCTTTCTACCCGATGAGCAGTTCTTC.

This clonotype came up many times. CDR3 bases: TGTGCCAGCAGTTCTAAAGGGCAGCCCCAGCATTTT. Protein sequence: CASSSKGQPQHF. The chain combines TRBV27 with TRBJ1-5; D is unclear. The length of the CDR3 is 12 residues. Germline CDR1 reads MNHEY; CDR2 reads SMNVEV (reference sequence). Trimming took off 4 bases at V and 7 bases at J, with 8 bases between the two ends.

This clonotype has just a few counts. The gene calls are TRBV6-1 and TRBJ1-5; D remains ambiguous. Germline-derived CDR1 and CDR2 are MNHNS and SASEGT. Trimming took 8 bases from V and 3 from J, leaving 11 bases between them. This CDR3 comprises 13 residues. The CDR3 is CASRQVNNQPQHF. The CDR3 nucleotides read TGTGCCAGCCGGCAGGTAAACAATCAGCCCCAGCATTTT.

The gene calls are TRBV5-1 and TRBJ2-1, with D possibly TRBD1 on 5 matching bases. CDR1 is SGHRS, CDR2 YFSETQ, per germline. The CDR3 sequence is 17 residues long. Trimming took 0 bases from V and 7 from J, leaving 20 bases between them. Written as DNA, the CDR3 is TGCGCCAGCAGCTTGGGGGGATTCCCCCAGGGTCCGAATGAGCAGTTCTTC. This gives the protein CASSLGGFPQGPNEQFF.

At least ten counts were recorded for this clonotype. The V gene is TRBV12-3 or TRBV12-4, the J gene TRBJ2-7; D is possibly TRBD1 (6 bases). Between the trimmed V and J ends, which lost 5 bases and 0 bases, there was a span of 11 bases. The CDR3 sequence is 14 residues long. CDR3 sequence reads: CASSPGTYSYEQYF. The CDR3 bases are TGTGCCAGCAGTCCCGGGACATACTCCTACGAGCAGTACTTC.

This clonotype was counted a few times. The CDR3 spells CASSQDFGPWETQYF. For the CDR3, the DNA is TGCGCCAGCAGCCAAGATTTCGGGCCGTGGGAGACCCAGTACTTC. The chain has TRBV4-3 and TRBJ2-5; D remains ambiguous. Germline CDR1 LGHNA, CDR2 YSLEER. Trimming cost V 0 bases and J 5 bases, with 13 bases left between them. The CDR3 is made up of 15 amino acids.

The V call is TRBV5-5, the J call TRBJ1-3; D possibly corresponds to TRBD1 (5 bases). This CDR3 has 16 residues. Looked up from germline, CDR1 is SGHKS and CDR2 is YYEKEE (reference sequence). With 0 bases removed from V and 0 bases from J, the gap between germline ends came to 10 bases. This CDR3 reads CASSLAEGISGNTIYF. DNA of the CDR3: TGTGCCAGCAGCTTGGCCGAGGGGATCTCTGGAAACACCATATATTTT.

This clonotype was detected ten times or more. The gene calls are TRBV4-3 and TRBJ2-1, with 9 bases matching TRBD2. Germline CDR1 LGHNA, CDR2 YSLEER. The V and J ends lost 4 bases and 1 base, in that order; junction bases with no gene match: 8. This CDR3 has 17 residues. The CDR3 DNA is TGCGCCAGCAGCCGCTTTTTGACTAGCGGATCCTACAATGAGCAGTTCTTC. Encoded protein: CASSRFLTSGSYNEQFF.